This T cell receptor beta chain was profiled in a study of blood T cell repertoires in COVID-19. Study-wide context: PBMCs, B-cell-depleted T cells, or T cells were the source of the cDNA or gDNA that made up the material.

V gave up 7 bases and J gave up 7 bases; unmatched junction bases: 12. The germline V gene has CDR1 LNHDA and CDR2 SQIVND (reference sequence). This CDR3 comprises 15 residues. Sequencing used immunoSEQ multiplex PCR; TCRdb keeps in-frame clones, though not all of them. The data hold around 300,000 clones, with around 90% observed a single time. Enrolled through a virtual design, the participants were between roughly 18 and 90 years of age and came from 24 US areas. Cohorts were based on clinical histories the participants reported. V is TRBV19 and J is TRBJ1-2, with 10 bases fitting TRBD1. Sequencing was done on a sample of PBMCs or T cells enriched from blood (not recorded which). The receptor comes from a middle-aged woman who had recovered from COVID-19. CDR3 in amino acids: CASNQGGTGERGYTF. Here the CDR3 DNA reads TGTGCCAGTAACCAAGGAGGGACAGGGGAGCGTGGCTACACCTTC.